What follows are 24 T cell receptor beta chains derived from one specimen sequenced in a study of T cells expressing NK-cell markers. TCRdb reprocessed the 5' RACE reads and keeps a single row for each CDR3 protein, giving no DNA. The sample has 130,000 to 150,000 distinct CDR3 sequences; the top ten hold approximately 12%. Material for sequencing was blood T cells: a sorted CD56 or NKG2C T cell subset, CD4+ or CD8+ T cells, or bulk PBMC T cells (not recorded which). The receptors come from a man aged 18-30 years in good health.

The CDR3 region is CASSFLGANEQFF. This sequence joins TRBV27 and TRBJ2-1; TCRdb indicates TRBD1, and absent DNA this call remains unverified. The CDR3 is 13 residues long. Germline loops: CDR1 MNHEY, CDR2 SMNVEV (reference sequence).

The genes are TRBV7-9 and TRBJ2-1; there is no DNA to check the TCRdb D call of TRBD2. CDR1 and CDR2 from the germline V gene are SEHNR and FQNEAQ (reference sequence). This CDR3 region has 15 residues. The CDR3 is CASSFPTSGSDEQFF.

The V and J genes are TRBV5-5 and TRBJ2-7. The CDR3 length is 12 residues. Germline CDR1 and CDR2: SGHKS and YYEKEE (reference sequence). The CDR3 reads CASSLDTYEQYF.

The chain joins TRBV20-1 to TRBJ2-5; TCRdb lists TRBD1, though no DNA is available to test this call. Germline CDR1 DFQATT, CDR2 SNEGSKA (reference sequence). The CDR3 runs to 14 residues. The CDR3 sequence is CSAKTGTAQETQYF.

The genes are TRBV15 and TRBJ1-1; TCRdb names TRBD1, which stays unverified in the absence of DNA. The CDR3 has 13 residues. The germline gives CDR1 LNHNV, CDR2 YYDKDF (reference sequence). The CDR3 region is CATSRALRDEAFF.

The chain carries TRBV12-3 or TRBV12-4 and TRBJ2-7; TCRdb's D gene call, TRBD2, goes unchecked for lack of DNA. This CDR3 comprises 16 residues. The CDR3 spells CASSPGTSGMEYEQYF.

V and J are TRBV11-3 and TRBJ1-1. The CDR3 has 13 residues. Germline V CDR1 and CDR2: SGHNT, YENEEA. The CDR3 reads CAGSEYMNTEAFF. The full variable domain, with the rest looked up from reference TRBV11-3 and TRBJ1-1, is EAGVVQSPRYKIIEKKQPVAFWCNPISGHNTLYWYLQNLGQGPELLIRYENEEAVDDSQLPKDRFSAERLKGVDSTLKIQPAELGDSAVYLCAGSEYMNTEAFFGQGTRLTVV.

The genes are TRBV15 and TRBJ2-1; TCRdb proposes TRBD1, but this gene call is untestable without DNA. There are 13 residues in the CDR3. Germline V CDR1 and CDR2: LNHNV, YYDKDF (reference sequence). The chain's CDR3 is CATSLDRRNEQFF.

This chain joins TRBV27 and TRBJ2-5; the TCRdb call, TRBD2, lacks DNA for checking. Germline CDR1 MNHEY, CDR2 SMNVEV (reference sequence). This CDR3 region has 17 residues. The CDR3 here is CASSPTSGGKGQETQYF.

The rearrangement joins TRBV19 to TRBJ2-1; absent DNA, TCRdb's TRBD2 call cannot be checked. The germline V gene encodes CDR1 LNHDA and CDR2 SQIVND (reference sequence). The CDR3 runs 13 residues. The CDR3 loop reads CASSISSENEQFF.

The V and J genes are TRBV27 and TRBJ2-7; without DNA, the TCRdb call of TRBD2 cannot be checked. Germline values: CDR1 MNHEY, CDR2 SMNVEV (reference sequence). The CDR3 totals 15 residues. CDR3 region: CASRLAGAGRYEQYF.

The rearrangement uses TRBV4-2 and TRBJ2-1; the D gene TCRdb calls, TRBD1, cannot be checked with no DNA. This CDR3 is 19 amino acids long. CDR1 is LGHNA and CDR2 is YNFKEQ in the germline V gene. CDR3 amino acids: CASSQPDRASGRTYNEQFF.

V and J are TRBV3-1 and TRBJ2-1; no DNA is available, so the TRBD2 call from TCRdb remains unchecked. This CDR3 comprises 17 residues. From germline, CDR1 is LGHDT and CDR2 YNNKEL (reference sequence). The CDR3: CASRGGLAGYSYNEQFF.

The J gene is TRBJ1-5, the V gene TRBV29-1. Germline V gene data show CDR1 as SQVTM and CDR2 as ANQGSEA. The CDR3 covers 13 residues. The chain's CDR3 is CSVLDGSNQPQHF.

This sequence joins TRBV11-1 and TRBJ2-7; TCRdb indicates TRBD1, and absent DNA this call remains unverified. CDR3 length: 18 residues. Per the germline V gene, CDR1 is SGHAT and CDR2 is FQDESV (reference sequence). The chain's CDR3 is CASSSNHLREGILYEQYF.

The CDR3 sequence is CASSVHGTGAAEQFF. The V gene is TRBV9, the J gene TRBJ2-1; TCRdb's D call, TRBD1, is unchecked because there is no DNA. CDR3 size: 15 residues. The V gene's germline CDR1 is SGDLS and CDR2 YYNGEE.

The chain carries TRBV5-1 and TRBJ2-3; the D call of TRBD2 rests on TCRdb alone, since no DNA is present to check it. From germline, CDR1 is SGHRS and CDR2 YFSETQ. The CDR3 is made up of 15 amino acids. CDR3 amino acids: CASSLLGLAGDTQYF.

V is TRBV5-1 and J is TRBJ2-7; TCRdb picks TRBD2, but there is no DNA to check that call. The CDR3 is 15 amino acids. The germline CDR1 and CDR2 sequences are SGHRS and YFSETQ. CDR3 region: CASSDTSGRPYEQYF.

The chain employs TRBV5-4 and TRBJ2-2; TCRdb calls TRBD2, which cannot be checked without DNA. Germline assignment: CDR1 SGHNT and CDR2 YYREEE (reference sequence). The CDR3 loop spans 15 amino acids. This chain's CDR3 is CATLSGSHLNGELFF. The whole variable domain, remainder taken from reference TRBV5-4 and TRBJ2-2, is ETGVTQSPTHLIKTRGQQVTLRCSSQSGHNTVSWYQQALGQGPQFIFQYYREEENGRGNFPPRFSGLQFPNYSSELNVNALELDDSALYLCATLSGSHLNGELFFGEGSRLTVL.

The chain couples TRBV9 to TRBJ1-1; TCRdb picks TRBD1, but there is no DNA to check that call. Germline CDR1 and CDR2: SGDLS and YYNGEE. This CDR3 comprises 14 residues. CDR3 in amino acids: CASSAQGQNTEAFF.

CDR3 sequence reads: CASSSTEGDTQYF. V is TRBV7-9 and J is TRBJ2-3; TCRdb's D call of TRBD1 is untestable without DNA. From germline, CDR1 is SEHNR and CDR2 FQNEAQ (reference sequence). The CDR3 runs 13 residues.

The chain recombines TRBV24-1 with TRBJ2-5; the D gene TCRdb calls, TRBD1, cannot be checked with no DNA. The CDR3 is made up of 13 amino acids. Germline lookup yields CDR1 KGHDR and CDR2 SFDVKD. CDR3: CATSEPGLWPQYF.

The CDR3 sequence is CASSHQGTAIYEQYF. The gene calls are TRBV4-3 and TRBJ2-7; TCRdb's D call, TRBD1, is unchecked because there is no DNA. Germline CDR1 is LGHNA and CDR2 is YSLEER. The CDR3 consists of 15 residues.

This chain links TRBV19 with TRBJ2-7; checking the TCRdb D call of TRBD1 is not possible without DNA. The CDR3 has 14 residues. CDR1 and CDR2 from the germline V gene are LNHDA and SQIVND (reference sequence). This CDR3 reads CASSPRRVSYEQYF. Full variable domain (missing parts from reference TRBV19 and TRBJ2-7): DGGITQSPKYLFRKEGQNVTLSCEQNLNHDAMYWYRQDPGQGLRLIYYSQIVNDFQKGDIAEGYSVSREKKESFPLTVTSAQKNPTAFYLCASSPRRVSYEQYFGPGTRLTVT.